Shown below are 4 T cell receptor beta chains from a single sample sequenced in a study of CD8 T cells in Susac syndrome. The authors reverse transcribed about 0.5 to 1 ug RNA with random hexamers. A single record per CDR3 protein comes from TCRdb applying MiXCR to the immunoSEQ multiplex PCR reads. The repertoire holds some 260,000 distinct CDR3 sequences, approximately 81% seen once, with 0.11% in the top ten. Sequenced: CD8+ T cells from PBMCs. The receptors come from a human donor with multiple sclerosis.

The gene calls are TRBV6-4 and TRBJ2-4, with D possibly TRBD1 on 6 matching bases. Looked up from germline, CDR1 is MRHNA and CDR2 is SNTAGT. Trimming removed 0 bases from V and 3 bases from J, with 21 bases in between. The CDR3 is made up of 19 amino acids. This CDR3 is CASSDSQLNRALDKNIQYF. The CDR3 bases are TGTGCCAGCAGTGACTCTCAACTAAACAGGGCCTTGGACAAAAACATTCAGTACTTC.

Concerning this clonotype itself: A read error may account for a junction end that differs from germline. V is TRBV4-1 and J is TRBJ2-7, with a weak D call TRBD2 (6 bases). This CDR3 comprises 15 residues. CDR1 is MGHRA and CDR2 is YSYEKL in the germline V gene. The CDR3 DNA reads as TGCGCCAGCAGCCAAGTCTTGGGTCGGGGTCGGGAGCAGTGCTTC. Its translation is CASSQVLGRGREQCF.

V is TRBV28 and J is TRBJ2-4; tentatively, D is TRBD1 (6 bases). Germline loops: CDR1 MDHEN, CDR2 SYDVKM. V shed 2 bases and J shed 0 bases, with 14 bases lying between them. This CDR3 has 17 amino acids. CDR3 protein: CASSLPRTVLAKNIQYF. The CDR3 bases are TGTGCCAGCAGTTTACCCCGGACAGTTTTAGCCAAAAACATTCAGTACTTC.

V usage is TRBV5-6 and J usage is TRBJ2-3; D ambiguous. Germline CDR1 SGHDT, CDR2 YYEEEE. This CDR3 contains 14 residues. Between the trimmed V and J ends, which lost 4 bases and 2 bases, there was a span of 11 bases. The CDR3 spells CASSLRSPTDTQYF. The CDR3 DNA reads as TGTGCCAGCAGCCTCCGTAGCCCCACAGATACGCAGTATTTT. Together with reference TRBV5-6 and TRBJ2-3, the CDR3 gives the full variable domain: DAGVTQSPTHLIKTRGQQVTLRCSPKSGHDTVSWYQQALGQGPQFIFQYYEEEERQRGNFPDRFSGHQFPNYSSELNVNALLLGDSALYLCASSLRSPTDTQYFGPGTRLTVL.